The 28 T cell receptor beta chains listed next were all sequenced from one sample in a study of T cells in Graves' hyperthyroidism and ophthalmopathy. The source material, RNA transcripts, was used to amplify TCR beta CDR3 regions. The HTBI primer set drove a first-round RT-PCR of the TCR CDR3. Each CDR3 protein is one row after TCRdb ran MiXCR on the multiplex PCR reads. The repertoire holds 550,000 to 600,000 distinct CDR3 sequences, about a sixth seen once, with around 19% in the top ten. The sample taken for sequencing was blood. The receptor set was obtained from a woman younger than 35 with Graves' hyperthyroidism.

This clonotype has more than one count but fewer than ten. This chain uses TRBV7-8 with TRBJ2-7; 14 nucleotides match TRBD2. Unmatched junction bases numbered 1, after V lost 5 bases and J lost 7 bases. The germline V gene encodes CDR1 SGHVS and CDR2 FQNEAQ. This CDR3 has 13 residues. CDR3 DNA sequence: TGTGCCAGCAGCCGGACTAGCGGGAGGGAGCAGTACTTC. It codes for CASSRTSGREQYF.

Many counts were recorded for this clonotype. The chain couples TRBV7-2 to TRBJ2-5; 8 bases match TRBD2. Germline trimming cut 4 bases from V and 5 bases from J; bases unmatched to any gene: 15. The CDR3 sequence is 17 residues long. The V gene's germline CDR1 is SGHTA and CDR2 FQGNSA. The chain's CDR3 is CASSYRGAAGGRETQYF. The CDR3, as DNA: TGTGCCAGCAGCTATCGAGGGGCGGCGGGAGGAAGGGAGACCCAGTACTTC.

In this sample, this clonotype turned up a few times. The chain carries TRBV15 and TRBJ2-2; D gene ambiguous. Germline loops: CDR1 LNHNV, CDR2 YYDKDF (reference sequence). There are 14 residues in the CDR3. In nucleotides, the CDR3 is TGTGCAAAACAACTCCGGAGTTACACCGGGGAGCTGTTTTTT. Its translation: CAKQLRSYTGELFF.

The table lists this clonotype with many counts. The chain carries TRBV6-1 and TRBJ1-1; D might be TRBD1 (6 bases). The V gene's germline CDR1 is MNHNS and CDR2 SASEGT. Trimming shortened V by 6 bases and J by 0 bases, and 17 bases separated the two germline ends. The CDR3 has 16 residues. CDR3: CASRADRRGMNTEAFF. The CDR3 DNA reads TGTGCCAGCAGAGCTGACAGGAGGGGGATGAACACTGAAGCTTTCTTT.

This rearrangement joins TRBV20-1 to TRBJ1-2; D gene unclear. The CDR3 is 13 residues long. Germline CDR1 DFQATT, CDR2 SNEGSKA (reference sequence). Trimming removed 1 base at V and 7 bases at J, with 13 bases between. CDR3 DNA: TGCAGTGCTAGAGCCGACATATTCAGTGGCTACACCTTC. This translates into CSARADIFSGYTF.

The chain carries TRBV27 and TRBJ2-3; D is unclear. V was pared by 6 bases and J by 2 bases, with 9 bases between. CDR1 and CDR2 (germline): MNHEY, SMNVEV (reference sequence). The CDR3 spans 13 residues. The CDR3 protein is CASRPVITDTQYF. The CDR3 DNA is TGTGCCAGCAGGCCGGTCATCACAGATACGCAGTATTTT.

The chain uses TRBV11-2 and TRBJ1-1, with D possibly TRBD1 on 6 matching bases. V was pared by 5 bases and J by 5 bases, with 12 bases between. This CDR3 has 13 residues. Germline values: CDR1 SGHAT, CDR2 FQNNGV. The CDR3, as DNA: TGTGCCAGCAGCGAAACAGGGTGGACTGAAGCTTTCTTT. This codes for CASSETGWTEAFF.

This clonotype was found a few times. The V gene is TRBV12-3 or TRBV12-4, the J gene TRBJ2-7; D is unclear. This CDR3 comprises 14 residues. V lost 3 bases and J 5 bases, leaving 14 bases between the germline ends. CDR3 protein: CASSLAVFPNEQYF. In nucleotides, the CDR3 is TGTGCCAGCAGTTTGGCAGTATTCCCCAACGAGCAGTACTTC.

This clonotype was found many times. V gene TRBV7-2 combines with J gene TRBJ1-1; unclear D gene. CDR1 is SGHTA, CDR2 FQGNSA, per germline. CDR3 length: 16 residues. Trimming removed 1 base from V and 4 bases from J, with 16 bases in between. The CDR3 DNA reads TGTGCCAGCAGCTTAGGGTACGCGACGAGCAGCACTGAAGCTTTCTTT. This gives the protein CASSLGYATSSTEAFF. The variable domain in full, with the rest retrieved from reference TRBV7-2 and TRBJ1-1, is GAGVSQSPSNKVTEKGKDVELRCDPISGHTALYWYRQSLGQGLEFLIYFQGNSAPDKSGLPSDRFSAERTGGSVSTLTIQRTQQEDSAVYLCASSLGYATSSTEAFFGQGTRLTVV.

The CDR3 reads CAWTGLAGYSYNEQFF. CDR3 bases: TGTGCCTGGACCGGGCTAGCGGGGTACTCCTACAATGAGCAGTTCTTC. The chain couples TRBV30 to TRBJ2-1; 9 bases are shared with TRBD2. This CDR3 has 16 amino acids. V shed 4 bases, J shed 0 bases, and the junction held 7 bases outside the gene matches. The germline CDR1 and CDR2 sequences are GTSNPN and SVGIG (reference sequence).

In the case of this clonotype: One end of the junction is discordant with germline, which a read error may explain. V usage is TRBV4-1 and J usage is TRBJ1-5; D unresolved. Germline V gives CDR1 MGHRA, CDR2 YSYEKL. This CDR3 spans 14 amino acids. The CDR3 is CASSGGDSSQPQHF. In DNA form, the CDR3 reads TGCGCCAGCAGCGGCGGGGATAGCAGTCAGCCCCAGCATTTT.

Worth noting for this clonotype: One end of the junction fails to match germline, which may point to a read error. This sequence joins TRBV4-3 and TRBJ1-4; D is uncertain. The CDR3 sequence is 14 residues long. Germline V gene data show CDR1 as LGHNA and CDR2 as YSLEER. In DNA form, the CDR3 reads TGCGCCAGCAGCCCAGTAGCAACTAATGAAAATCTGTTTTTT. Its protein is CASSPVATNENLFF.

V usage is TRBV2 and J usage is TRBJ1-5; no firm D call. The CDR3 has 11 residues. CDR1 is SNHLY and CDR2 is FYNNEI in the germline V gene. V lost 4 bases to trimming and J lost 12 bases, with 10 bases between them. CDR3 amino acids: CASSGQEVQHF. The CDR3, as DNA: TGTGCCAGCAGTGGGCAGGAGGTCCAGCATTTT.

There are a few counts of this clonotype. The CDR3, as DNA: TGTGCCAGCTCACCGGTGGGGGCAACCCCCCAAGAGACCCAGTACTTC. Protein: CASSPVGATPQETQYF. The gene calls are TRBV18 and TRBJ2-5, with a weak D call TRBD1 (6 bases). Per germline, CDR1 KGHSH and CDR2 LQKENI. CDR3 length: 16 amino acids. Between the trimmed V and J ends, which lost 3 bases and 1 base, there was a span of 15 bases.

CDR3 sequence (DNA): TGTGCTAGTGGTTTGATTGGGGTGTCCGACTATGGCTACACCTTC. This sequence encodes CASGLIGVSDYGYTF. V and J are TRBV12-5 and TRBJ1-2; no definite D call. Germline-derived CDR1 and CDR2 are LGHNT and FRNRAP. V was trimmed by 2 bases and J by 3 bases, leaving 13 bases between them. CDR3 size: 15 residues.

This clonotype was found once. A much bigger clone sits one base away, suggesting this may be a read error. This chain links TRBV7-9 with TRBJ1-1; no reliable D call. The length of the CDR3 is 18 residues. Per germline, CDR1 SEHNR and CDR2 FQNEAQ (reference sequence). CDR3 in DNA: TGTGCCAGCAGCTTAGCGCCGATGGCCCTGATTACCAACACTGAAGGTTTCTTT. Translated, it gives CASSLAPMALITNTEGFF.

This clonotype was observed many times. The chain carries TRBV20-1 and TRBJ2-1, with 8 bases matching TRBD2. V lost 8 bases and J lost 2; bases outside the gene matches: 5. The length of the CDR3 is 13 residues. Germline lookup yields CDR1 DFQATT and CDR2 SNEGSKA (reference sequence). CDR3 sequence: CSPGSGAYNEQFF. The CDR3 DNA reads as TGCAGTCCCGGTAGCGGGGCCTACAATGAGCAGTTCTTC.

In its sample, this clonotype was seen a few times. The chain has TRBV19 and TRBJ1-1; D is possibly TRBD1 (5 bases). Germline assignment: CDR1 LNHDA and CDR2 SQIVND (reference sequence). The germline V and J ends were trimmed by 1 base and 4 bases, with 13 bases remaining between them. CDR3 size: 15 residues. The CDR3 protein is CASSIGGLLPTEAFF. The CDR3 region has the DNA TGTGCCAGTAGTATAGGGGGACTTCTCCCCACTGAAGCTTTCTTT.

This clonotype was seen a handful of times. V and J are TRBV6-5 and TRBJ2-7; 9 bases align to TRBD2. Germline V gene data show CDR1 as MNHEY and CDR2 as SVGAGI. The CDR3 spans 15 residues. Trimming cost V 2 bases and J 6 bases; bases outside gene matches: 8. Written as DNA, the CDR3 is TGTGCCAGCAGTTACGGTCCTAGCGGGATCGGCGAGCAGTACTTC. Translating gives CASSYGPSGIGEQYF.

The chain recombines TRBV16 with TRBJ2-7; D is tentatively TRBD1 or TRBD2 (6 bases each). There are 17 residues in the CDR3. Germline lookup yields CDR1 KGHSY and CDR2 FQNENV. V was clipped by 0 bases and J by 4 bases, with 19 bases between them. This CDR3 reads CASSQSPGLGGDYEQYF. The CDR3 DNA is TGTGCCAGCAGCCAATCCCCAGGGTTGGGGGGCGATTACGAGCAGTACTTC.

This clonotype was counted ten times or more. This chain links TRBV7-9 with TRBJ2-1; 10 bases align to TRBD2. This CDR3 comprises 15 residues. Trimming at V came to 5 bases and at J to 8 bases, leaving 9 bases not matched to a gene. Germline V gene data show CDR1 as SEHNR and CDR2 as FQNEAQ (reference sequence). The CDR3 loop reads CASSNLAGEGYEQFF. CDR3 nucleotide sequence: TGTGCCAGCAGCAATCTAGCGGGAGAAGGCTATGAGCAGTTCTTC.

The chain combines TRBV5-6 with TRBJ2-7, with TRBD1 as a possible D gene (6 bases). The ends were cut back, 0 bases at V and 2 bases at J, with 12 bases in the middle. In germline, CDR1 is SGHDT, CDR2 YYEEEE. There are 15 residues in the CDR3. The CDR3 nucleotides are TGTGCCAGCAGCTTGGGCAGGGGAAGGGCCTACGAGCAGTACTTC. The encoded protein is CASSLGRGRAYEQYF. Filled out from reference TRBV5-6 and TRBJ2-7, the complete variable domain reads DAGVTQSPTHLIKTRGQQVTLRCSPKSGHDTVSWYQQALGQGPQFIFQYYEEEERQRGNFPDRFSGHQFPNYSSELNVNALLLGDSALYLCASSLGRGRAYEQYFGPGTRLTVT.

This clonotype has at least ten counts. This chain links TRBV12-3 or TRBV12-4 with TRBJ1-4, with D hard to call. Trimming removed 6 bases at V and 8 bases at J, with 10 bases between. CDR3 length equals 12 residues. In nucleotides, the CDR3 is TGTGCCAGCAGCCGAACCGCCGAAAAACTGTTTTTT. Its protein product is CASSRTAEKLFF.

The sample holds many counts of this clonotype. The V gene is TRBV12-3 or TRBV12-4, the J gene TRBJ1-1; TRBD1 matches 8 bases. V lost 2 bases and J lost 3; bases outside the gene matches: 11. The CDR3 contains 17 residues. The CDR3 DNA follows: TGTGCCAGCAGTTTATGGGCAGGGGGCGCGAGTCACACTGAAGCTTTCTTT. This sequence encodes CASSLWAGGASHTEAFF.

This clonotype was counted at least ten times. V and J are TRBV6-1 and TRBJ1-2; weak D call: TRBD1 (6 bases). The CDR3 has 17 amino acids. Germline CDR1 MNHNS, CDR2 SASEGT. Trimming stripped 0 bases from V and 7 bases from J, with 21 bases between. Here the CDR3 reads CASSEAVDRISLFGYTF. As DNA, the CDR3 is TGTGCCAGCAGTGAAGCTGTAGACAGGATCTCGTTGTTTGGCTACACCTTC.

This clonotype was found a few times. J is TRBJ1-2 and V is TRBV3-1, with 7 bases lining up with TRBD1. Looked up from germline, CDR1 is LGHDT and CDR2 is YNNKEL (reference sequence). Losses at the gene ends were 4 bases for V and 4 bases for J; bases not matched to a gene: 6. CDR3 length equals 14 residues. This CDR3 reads CASSRQAGGYGYTF. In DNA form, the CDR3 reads TGTGCCAGCAGCCGCCAGGCAGGGGGCTATGGCTACACCTTC.

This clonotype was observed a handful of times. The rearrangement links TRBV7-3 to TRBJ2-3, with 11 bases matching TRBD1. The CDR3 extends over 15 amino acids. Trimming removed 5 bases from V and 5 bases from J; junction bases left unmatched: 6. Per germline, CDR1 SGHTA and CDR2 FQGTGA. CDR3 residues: CASSLQDRGQDTQYF. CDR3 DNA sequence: TGTGCCAGCAGCCTACAGGACAGGGGGCAAGATACGCAGTATTTT.

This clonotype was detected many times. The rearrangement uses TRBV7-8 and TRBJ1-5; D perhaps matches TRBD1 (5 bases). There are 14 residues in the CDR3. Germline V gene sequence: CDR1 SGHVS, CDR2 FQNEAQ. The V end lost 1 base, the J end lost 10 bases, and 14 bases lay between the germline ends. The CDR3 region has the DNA TGTGCCAGCAGCTTAGTTGAGGGGCCGAGCCCCCAGCATTTT. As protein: CASSLVEGPSPQHF.